This entry lists 30 T cell receptor beta chains sequenced from one sample in a study of radiotherapy plus CTLA-4 blockade in lung cancer. Assay used: immunoSEQ multiplex PCR; TCRdb lists only in-frame clones, some missing. In the table there are fewer than 140,000 clones, around 85% of which are singletons. The sample here was peripheral blood, taken from a patient treated with radiotherapy plus ipilimumab. The source of these receptors is a human donor with non-small cell lung cancer that progressed on radiotherapy plus ipilimumab. Some clones in this sample may be carry-over from other donors' samples.

This rearrangement joins TRBV5-1 to TRBJ2-2; D perhaps matches TRBD1 (5 bases). V was clipped by 2 bases and J by 1 base, with 12 bases between them. Germline lookup yields CDR1 SGHRS and CDR2 YFSETQ. The CDR3 contains 16 residues. This CDR3 reads CASSFLGQVNTGELFF. The CDR3 region has the DNA TGCGCCAGCAGCTTTCTTGGACAAGTGAACACCGGGGAGCTGTTTTTT.

The chain uses TRBV5-1 and TRBJ1-2; 7 positions match TRBD1. Germline V gene data show CDR1 as SGHRS and CDR2 as YFSETQ. J lost 8 bases, V lost 4 bases, and 11 bases had no gene match. The CDR3 consists of 14 residues. CDR3 bases: TGCGCCAGCAGCGAAGGGGGCGTTTATGGAGGCTACACCTTC. Its translation is CASSEGGVYGGYTF.

The chain uses TRBV2 and TRBJ2-7, with TRBD1 matching over 11 bases. The V gene end was trimmed by 5 bases and the J gene end by 4 bases; junction bases not matched to a gene: 4. CDR3 length equals 14 residues. Germline V gives CDR1 SNHLY, CDR2 FYNNEI. CDR3 in DNA: TGTGCCAGCAGTTCGGACAGGGGGCAATACGAGCAGTACTTC. This codes for CASSSDRGQYEQYF.

The rearrangement links TRBV5-1 to TRBJ1-3, with D perhaps matching TRBD1 (6 bases). From germline, CDR1 is SGHRS and CDR2 YFSETQ. This CDR3 is 14 amino acids long. V was clipped by 1 base and J by 4 bases, with 9 bases between them. CDR3 coding DNA: TGCGCCAGCAGCTTGTCAGGGGAAGGAAACACCATATATTTT. Encoded protein: CASSLSGEGNTIYF.

The table lists this clone with a count of one. The gene calls are TRBV6-6 and TRBJ1-2, with no clear D. V lost 5 bases, J lost 8 bases, and 15 bases lay in between. The CDR3 sequence is 13 residues long. Germline CDR1 reads MNHNY; CDR2 reads SVGAGI (reference sequence). The CDR3 is CASSPEALGGYTF. Here the CDR3 DNA reads TGTGCCAGCAGTCCCGAGGCCTTGGGCGGCTACACCTTC.

The rearrangement uses TRBV28 and TRBJ2-2, with D uncertain. Germline CDR1 and CDR2: MDHEN and SYDVKM. The V end lost 8 bases, the J end lost 5 bases, and 9 bases lay between the germline ends. The CDR3 sequence is 12 residues long. CDR3 in amino acids: CASDTPTGELFF. The CDR3 DNA sequence: TGTGCCAGCGATACCCCAACCGGGGAGCTGTTTTTT.

This chain uses TRBV18 with TRBJ2-7, with 8 bases matching TRBD1. CDR1 is KGHSH, CDR2 LQKENI, per germline. The CDR3 has 15 amino acids. The ends lost 3 bases at V and 3 bases at J; junction bases unmatched: 7. The chain's CDR3 is CASSPPGQERYEQYF. CDR3 in DNA: TGTGCCAGCTCACCTCCGGGACAGGAGCGCTACGAGCAGTACTTC.

The chain links TRBV6-5 to TRBJ2-7; D might be TRBD1 (5 bases). V was trimmed by 0 bases and J by 2 bases, leaving 14 bases between them. Per the germline V gene, CDR1 is MNHEY and CDR2 is SVGAGI. This CDR3 has 16 residues. The CDR3 reads CASSYSDSTPTYEQYF. As DNA, the CDR3 is TGTGCCAGCAGTTACTCCGACAGTACCCCCACCTACGAGCAGTACTTC.

This clone was seen a few times. The CDR3 nucleotides read TGTGCCAGCAGTTTGAGGGGGGGGCAAACCGGGGAGCTGTTTTTT. It is translated as CASSLRGGQTGELFF. The chain recombines TRBV27 with TRBJ2-2, with D perhaps matching TRBD2 (7 bases). The V end was cut by 3 bases, the J end by 5 bases, with 13 bases between. The CDR3 extends over 15 amino acids. Germline assignment: CDR1 MNHEY and CDR2 SMNVEV (reference sequence).

The gene calls are TRBV5-5 and TRBJ1-1; 7 nucleotides match TRBD1. Germline CDR1 reads SGHKS; CDR2 reads YYEKEE (reference sequence). This CDR3 spans 15 amino acids. V lost 0 bases and J lost 2; bases outside the gene matches: 4. CDR3 in amino acids: CASSLVGTANTEAFF. CDR3 coding DNA: TGTGCCAGCAGCTTGGTGGGGACAGCTAACACTGAAGCTTTCTTT.

The chain has TRBV29-1 and TRBJ1-1, with 8 nucleotides matching TRBD1. This CDR3 is built from 13 residues. Germline trimming cut 8 bases from V and 4 bases from J; bases unmatched to any gene: 9. CDR1 SQVTM and CDR2 ANQGSEA come from the germline V gene. The CDR3 DNA is TGCAGCTACAGACAGGGGAGAGGCACTGAAGCTTTCTTT. Encoded protein: CSYRQGRGTEAFF.

This rearrangement joins TRBV19 to TRBJ1-2; D perhaps matches TRBD1 (5 bases). This CDR3 has 13 residues. V lost 7 bases and J 4 bases, leaving 13 bases between the germline ends. Germline V gene data show CDR1 as LNHDA and CDR2 as SQIVND (reference sequence). CDR3 nucleotides: TGTGCCAGTAAGTTGGGACCCCTCTATGGCTACACCTTC. It codes for CASKLGPLYGYTF.

CDR3 amino acids: CASSLVRGLAKNIQYF. CDR3 bases: TGTGCCAGCAGCTTAGTCAGGGGGTTAGCCAAAAACATTCAGTACTTC. The V and J genes are TRBV11-2 and TRBJ2-4, with 7 positions matching TRBD1. The trim removed 1 base at V and 0 bases at J, leaving 3 bases unmatched. This CDR3 has 16 amino acids. Germline V gives CDR1 SGHAT, CDR2 FQNNGV.

The rearrangement joins TRBV5-5 to TRBJ1-1, with D perhaps TRBD1 (6 bases). V was clipped by 4 bases and J by 9 bases, with 16 bases between them. This CDR3 has 13 amino acids. Germline CDR1 reads SGHKS; CDR2 reads YYEKEE (reference sequence). The CDR3 DNA is TGTGCCAGCAGCCCTGGGACATCTTGGCAAGCTTTCTTT. The encoded protein is CASSPGTSWQAFF.

The rearrangement uses TRBV7-9 and TRBJ1-1; D gene ambiguous. Between the trimmed V and J ends, which lost 5 bases and 1 base, there was a span of 8 bases. The CDR3 runs 13 residues. Germline CDR1 and CDR2: SEHNR and FQNEAQ (reference sequence). The CDR3 here is CASSIYTNTEAFF. For the CDR3, the DNA is TGTGCCAGCAGCATTTACACGAACACTGAAGCTTTCTTT.

This clone has only one observation. The V gene is TRBV5-1, the J gene TRBJ1-2, with D uncertain. The CDR3 is made up of 12 amino acids. Germline V gene data show CDR1 as SGHRS and CDR2 as YFSETQ. V lost 4 bases and J lost 8, with 12 bases in between. CDR3 protein: CASSDQDRGYTF. CDR3 sequence (DNA): TGCGCCAGCAGCGATCAGGATCGAGGCTACACCTTC.

CDR3 loop: CASSPAKYNEQFF. The DNA for the CDR3 is TGCGCCAGCAGCCCGGCGAAATACAATGAGCAGTTCTTC. The chain links TRBV4-1 to TRBJ2-1; no reliable D call. V gave up 4 bases and J gave up 4 bases, with 8 bases separating them. Germline CDR1 is MGHRA and CDR2 is YSYEKL. This CDR3 has 13 amino acids.

The V gene is TRBV12-5, the J gene TRBJ2-5, with D uncertain. The CDR3 loop spans 14 amino acids. Trimming pared 0 bases from V and 5 bases from J, leaving 10 bases between. Per germline, CDR1 LGHNT and CDR2 FRNRAP. As DNA, the CDR3 is TGTGCTAGTGGTTTGGTACTAAGTTCGGAGACCCAGTACTTC. Amino acids: CASGLVLSSETQYF.

This chain uses TRBV6-1 with TRBJ1-3, with TRBD1 identical over 7 bases. The CDR3 extends over 15 amino acids. Trimming cost V 2 bases and J 2 bases; bases outside gene matches: 3. The germline CDR1 and CDR2 sequences are MNHNS and SASEGT. In nucleotides, the CDR3 is TGTGCCAGCAGTGAACAAAGGGGGCCTGGAAACACCATATATTTT. This codes for CASSEQRGPGNTIYF.

V and J are TRBV9 and TRBJ2-1; 8 positions agree with TRBD1. The CDR3 spans 14 residues. Germline V gene lookup returns CDR1 SGDLS and CDR2 YYNGEE. V was clipped by 1 base and J by 9 bases; unmatched bases: 6. CDR3 in DNA: TGTGCCAGCAGCGTATTTGGACAGGGCGGTGAGCAGTTCTTC. This codes for CASSVFGQGGEQFF.

The sample holds one count of this clone. J is TRBJ2-4 and V is TRBV28; 8 bases are a match to TRBD2. Per germline, CDR1 MDHEN and CDR2 SYDVKM. Losses at the gene ends were 5 bases for V and 4 bases for J; bases not matched to a gene: 4. The CDR3 covers 14 residues. CDR3: CASSEGGGKNIQYF. The CDR3 region has the DNA TGTGCCAGCAGTGAGGGCGGGGGGAAAAACATTCAGTACTTC.

The chain recombines TRBV18 with TRBJ1-5; TRBD1 is a possible D gene (6 bases). V gave up 5 bases and J gave up 2 bases, with 10 bases separating them. This CDR3 spans 14 amino acids. The germline V gene encodes CDR1 KGHSH and CDR2 LQKENI. CDR3 sequence (DNA): TGTGCCAGCTCAGGGGGCCAGGGCAATCAGCCCCAGCATTTT. Translated: CASSGGQGNQPQHF.

The chain employs TRBV28 and TRBJ1-5; TRBD1 is a possible D gene (6 bases). The V end lost 4 bases, the J end lost 3 bases, and 13 bases lay between the germline ends. Per germline, CDR1 MDHEN and CDR2 SYDVKM. The CDR3 is 15 residues long. For the CDR3, the DNA is TGTGCCAGCAGTTGGGTAGGGGGGTTCAATCAGCCCCAGCATTTT. It is translated as CASSWVGGFNQPQHF.

This clone was recorded only once. The gene calls are TRBV18 and TRBJ2-5; D gene ambiguous. The V and J ends lost 1 base and 5 bases respectively, with 8 bases between them. This CDR3 is built from 13 residues. Looked up from germline, CDR1 is KGHSH and CDR2 is LQKENI. Here the CDR3 reads CASSPRPAETQYF. CDR3 DNA: TGTGCCAGCTCACCACGTCCTGCTGAGACCCAGTACTTC.

Concerning this clone itself: This CDR3 is also generated by other DNA sequences in the sample. This chain uses TRBV5-1 with TRBJ2-7; D could derive from TRBD1 or TRBD2 (6 bases each). Deletions cut 4 bases from V and 3 bases from J, with 14 bases between. The CDR3 runs 14 residues. The V gene's germline CDR1 is SGHRS and CDR2 YFSETQ. CDR3 loop: CASSLQGGIYEQYF. CDR3 bases: TGCGCCAGCAGCCTACAGGGAGGAATCTACGAGCAGTACTTC.

This sequence joins TRBV4-3 and TRBJ2-7; D is unresolved. Trimming removed 1 base from V and 7 bases from J, with 14 bases in between. CDR3 length equals 14 residues. Germline V gene sequence: CDR1 LGHNA, CDR2 YSLEER. The CDR3: CASSQARSAREQYF. DNA for the CDR3: TGCGCCAGCAGCCAAGCGAGGTCCGCGAGGGAGCAGTACTTC.

The chain recombines TRBV27 with TRBJ2-5, with D hard to call. CDR1 and CDR2 from the germline V gene are MNHEY and SMNVEV (reference sequence). The CDR3 runs to 13 residues. Deletions cut 2 bases from V and 1 base from J, with 5 bases between. The CDR3 DNA reads as TGTGCCAGCAGTTTAGGCAGCCAAGAGACCCAGTACTTC. This codes for CASSLGSQETQYF.

The chain uses TRBV15 and TRBJ2-7; 7 bases are shared with TRBD1. This CDR3 comprises 15 residues. After removal of 0 bases from V and 7 bases from J, the junction contained 9 bases not matched to a gene. The germline CDR1 and CDR2 sequences are LNHNV and YYDKDF (reference sequence). Written as DNA, the CDR3 is TGTGCCACCAGCAGAGAGGTTGAGGGGGCTTGGGAGCAGTACTTC. This gives the protein CATSREVEGAWEQYF.

The chain uses TRBV5-4 and TRBJ1-2, with a tentative D call TRBD1 (5 bases). Deletions cut 1 base from V and 8 bases from J, with 18 bases between. The CDR3 loop spans 15 amino acids. Germline-derived CDR1 and CDR2 are SGHNT and YYREEE (reference sequence). CDR3 DNA: TGTGCCAGCAGCTTGTCGTACAGGCTATGGGAAGGCTACACCTTC. It yields the protein CASSLSYRLWEGYTF.

The chain links TRBV4-1 to TRBJ2-2; D call uncertain. Germline-derived CDR1 and CDR2 are MGHRA and YSYEKL. Trimming took 1 base from V and 7 from J, leaving 7 bases between them. The CDR3 loop spans 13 amino acids. CDR3 sequence reads: CASSQGWVGELFF. CDR3 DNA: TGCGCCAGCAGCCAAGGGTGGGTCGGGGAGCTGTTTTTT.